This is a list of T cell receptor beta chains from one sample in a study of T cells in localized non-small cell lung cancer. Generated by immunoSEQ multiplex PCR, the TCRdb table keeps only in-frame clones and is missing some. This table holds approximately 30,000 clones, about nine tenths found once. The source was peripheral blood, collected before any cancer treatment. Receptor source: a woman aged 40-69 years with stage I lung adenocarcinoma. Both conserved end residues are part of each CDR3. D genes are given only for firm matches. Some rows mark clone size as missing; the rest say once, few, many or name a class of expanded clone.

CDR3aa: CASSQDYVRGSYNSPLHF
CDR3nt: TGCGCCAGCAGCCAAGATTATGTCAGGGGCTCCTATAATTCACCCCTCCACTTT
abundance: -
v_gene: TRBV4-3
d_gene: -
j_gene: TRBJ1-6

CDR3aa: CAISDSGAQETQYF
CDR3nt: TGTGCCATCAGTGATAGCGGGGCCCAAGAGACCCAGTACTTC
abundance: -
v_gene: TRBV10-3
d_gene: TRBD2
j_gene: TRBJ2-5

CDR3aa: CSVQAGGGRAHNEKLFF
CDR3nt: TGCAGCGTTCAGGCGGGAGGTGGCAGGGCGCATAATGAAAAACTGTTTTTT
abundance: -
v_gene: TRBV29-1
d_gene: -
j_gene: TRBJ1-4

CDR3aa: CASSEYSGTGELFF
CDR3nt: TGTGCCAGCAGTGAATACAGTGGAACCGGGGAGCTGTTTTTT
abundance: -
v_gene: TRBV25-1
d_gene: -
j_gene: TRBJ2-2

CDR3aa: CASSEDSSYEQYF
CDR3nt: TGTGCCAGCTCCGAGGACAGCTCCTACGAGCAGTACTTC
abundance: few
v_gene: TRBV18
d_gene: -
j_gene: TRBJ2-7

CDR3aa: CASSPFVTGDGHNQPQHF
CDR3nt: TGTGCCAGTAGCCCCTTCGTGACAGGGGACGGCCACAATCAGCCCCAGCATTTT
abundance: -
v_gene: TRBV19
d_gene: TRBD1
j_gene: TRBJ1-5

CDR3aa: CASRLAGGETQYF
CDR3nt: TGTGCCAGCAGACTAGCGGGGGGGGAGACCCAGTACTTC
abundance: -
v_gene: TRBV6-5
d_gene: TRBD2
j_gene: TRBJ2-5

CDR3aa: CASSFGTRETQYF
CDR3nt: TGTGCTAGCAGCTTCGGGACCAGAGAGACCCAGTACTTC
abundance: -
v_gene: TRBV7-7
d_gene: -
j_gene: TRBJ2-5

CDR3aa: CASSLAPGANNSPLHF
CDR3nt: TGTGCCAGCAGCTTAGCTCCAGGGGCTAACAATTCACCCCTCCACTTT
abundance: few
v_gene: TRBV7-2
d_gene: -
j_gene: TRBJ1-6

CDR3aa: CASSLVQETQYF
CDR3nt: TGTGCCAGCAGCTTGGTGCAAGAGACCCAGTACTTC
abundance: -
v_gene: TRBV7-9
d_gene: -
j_gene: TRBJ2-5

CDR3aa: CASSPGQWEGPYEQYF
CDR3nt: TGTGCCAGCAGCCCAGGACAGTGGGAAGGTCCCTACGAGCAGTACTTC
abundance: -
v_gene: TRBV14
d_gene: -
j_gene: TRBJ2-7

CDR3aa: CASRPGRGRGFTEAFF
CDR3nt: TGTGCCAGCAGACCTGGGAGGGGAAGGGGCTTCACTGAAGCTTTCTTT
abundance: -
v_gene: TRBV11-3
d_gene: -
j_gene: TRBJ1-1

CDR3aa: CASRTSGGETQYF
CDR3nt: TGTGCCAGTAGGACTAGCGGGGGGGAGACCCAGTACTTC
abundance: -
v_gene: TRBV2
d_gene: TRBD2
j_gene: TRBJ2-5

CDR3aa: CASSFIPNRRETQYF
CDR3nt: TGTGCCAGCAGTTTCATACCGAACCGGAGGGAGACCCAGTACTTC
abundance: -
v_gene: TRBV27
d_gene: -
j_gene: TRBJ2-5

CDR3aa: CASSLDRQRETQYF
CDR3nt: TGTGCCAGCAGCTTAGACAGGCAGCGAGAGACCCAGTACTTC
abundance: -
v_gene: TRBV7-8
d_gene: -
j_gene: TRBJ2-5

CDR3aa: CASSEGTANQPQHF
CDR3nt: TGTGCCAGCAGTGAAGGGACAGCCAATCAGCCCCAGCATTTT
abundance: -
v_gene: TRBV6-1
d_gene: -
j_gene: TRBJ1-5

CDR3aa: CASSVSGESSYEQYF
CDR3nt: TGTGCCAGCAGCGTAAGCGGGGAAAGCTCCTACGAGCAGTACTTC
abundance: -
v_gene: TRBV9
d_gene: TRBD2
j_gene: TRBJ2-7

CDR3aa: CASSYQMGATGNTIYF
CDR3nt: TGTGCCAGCAGTTACCAGATGGGGGCTACTGGAAACACCATATATTTT
abundance: once
v_gene: TRBV6-5
d_gene: -
j_gene: TRBJ1-3

CDR3aa: CASSAQTGKVGYTF
CDR3nt: TGTGCCAGCAGTGCCCAGACAGGGAAAGTTGGCTACACCTTC
abundance: -
v_gene: TRBV2
d_gene: TRBD1
j_gene: TRBJ1-2

CDR3aa: CASSLGQFNQPQHF
CDR3nt: TGTGCCAGCAGCTTAGGACAGTTCAATCAGCCCCAGCATTTT
abundance: -
v_gene: TRBV11-2
d_gene: -
j_gene: TRBJ1-5

CDR3aa: CASSLSPDSYNEQFF
CDR3nt: TGTGCCAGCAGTTTGAGCCCAGACTCCTACAATGAGCAGTTCTTC
abundance: -
v_gene: TRBV27
d_gene: -
j_gene: TRBJ2-1

CDR3aa: CASTYRGGNSPLHF
CDR3nt: TGTGCCAGCACCTACAGGGGGGGTAATTCACCCCTCCACTTT
abundance: -
v_gene: TRBV7-8
d_gene: TRBD1
j_gene: TRBJ1-6

CDR3aa: CASSQAGASGNTIYF
CDR3nt: TGTGCCAGCAGCCAAGCGGGAGCCTCTGGAAACACCATATATTTT
abundance: -
v_gene: TRBV4-2
d_gene: -
j_gene: TRBJ1-3

CDR3aa: CASGDRGLSTGELFF
CDR3nt: TGTGCTAGTGGTGACAGGGGGCTGTCCACCGGGGAGCTGTTTTTT
abundance: -
v_gene: TRBV12-5
d_gene: TRBD1
j_gene: TRBJ2-2

CDR3aa: CASSLSKRGISSGNTIYF
CDR3nt: TGTGCCAGCAGTTTATCGAAAAGGGGAATAAGCTCTGGAAACACCATATATTTT
abundance: -
v_gene: TRBV27
d_gene: -
j_gene: TRBJ1-3

CDR3aa: CASSSAGTGELFF
CDR3nt: TGTGCCAGCAGCTCAGCAGGAACCGGGGAGCTGTTTTTT
abundance: -
v_gene: TRBV7-2
d_gene: -
j_gene: TRBJ2-2

CDR3aa: CASSYGTNNEKLFF
CDR3nt: TGTGCCAGCAGTTACGGGACGAATAATGAAAAACTGTTTTTT
abundance: -
v_gene: TRBV6-5
d_gene: -
j_gene: TRBJ1-4

CDR3aa: CASSLGPEEGALNQPQHF
CDR3nt: TGTGCCAGCAGCTTAGGCCCGGAAGAGGGGGCTTTAAATCAGCCCCAGCATTTT
abundance: -
v_gene: TRBV13
d_gene: TRBD1
j_gene: TRBJ1-5

CDR3aa: CASSQTRGLTLTEAFF
CDR3nt: TGCGCCAGCAGCCAGACGCGGGGTCTAACACTAACTGAAGCTTTCTTT
abundance: -
v_gene: TRBV4-3
d_gene: -
j_gene: TRBJ1-1

CDR3aa: CASSPVGTRGQGSYEQYF
CDR3nt: TGTGCCAGCAGCCCAGTAGGCACCCGTGGACAGGGCTCCTACGAGCAGTACTTC
abundance: -
v_gene: TRBV7-9
d_gene: TRBD1
j_gene: TRBJ2-7

CDR3aa: CASSSTENTEAFF
CDR3nt: TGTGCCAGCAGCTCTACAGAGAACACTGAAGCTTTCTTT
abundance: few
v_gene: TRBV7-3
d_gene: -
j_gene: TRBJ1-1

CDR3aa: CASSFLQGATEAFF
CDR3nt: TGTGCCAGCAGTTTTCTTCAGGGGGCCACTGAAGCTTTCTTT
abundance: -
v_gene: TRBV5-5
d_gene: TRBD1
j_gene: TRBJ1-1

CDR3aa: CSVEASRTGGTYEQYF
CDR3nt: TGCAGCGTTGAAGCCTCCCGGACAGGGGGGACCTACGAGCAGTACTTC
abundance: once
v_gene: TRBV29-1
d_gene: TRBD1
j_gene: TRBJ2-7

CDR3aa: CASSLESLERGLLGLETQYF
CDR3nt: TGTGCCAGCAGCTTAGAATCCTTGGAGCGGGGGCTGCTGGGCCTTGAGACCCAGTACTTC
abundance: -
v_gene: TRBV11-2
d_gene: TRBD2
j_gene: TRBJ2-5

CDR3aa: CASSPITLPPGHEAFF
CDR3nt: TGTGCCAGCAGCCCTATAACCCTTCCACCGGGACATGAAGCTTTCTTT
abundance: -
v_gene: TRBV9
d_gene: -
j_gene: TRBJ1-1

CDR3aa: CASGVEGLTEAFF
CDR3nt: TGCGCCAGTGGGGTCGAGGGGCTCACTGAAGCTTTCTTT
abundance: -
v_gene: TRBV5-1
d_gene: -
j_gene: TRBJ1-1

CDR3aa: CASSPFETGFYEQYF
CDR3nt: TGTGCCAGCAGCCCCTTTGAGACAGGGTTCTACGAGCAGTACTTC
abundance: -
v_gene: TRBV6-5
d_gene: TRBD1
j_gene: TRBJ2-7

CDR3aa: CASSIKQGHGGTQYF
CDR3nt: TGTGCCAGTAGTATAAAACAGGGACACGGGGGGACCCAGTACTTC
abundance: -
v_gene: TRBV19
d_gene: -
j_gene: TRBJ2-5

CDR3aa: CASSVGGDSNNSPLHF
CDR3nt: TGTGCCAGCAGCGTAGGTGGGGACAGCAATAATTCACCCCTCCACTTT
abundance: -
v_gene: TRBV9
d_gene: TRBD1
j_gene: TRBJ1-6

CDR3aa: CASTGTWNGEQYF
CDR3nt: TGTGCCAGCACGGGGACCTGGAACGGGGAGCAGTACTTC
abundance: -
v_gene: TRBV2
d_gene: -
j_gene: TRBJ2-7

CDR3aa: CASSHLTGYQETQYF
CDR3nt: TGTGCCAGCAGCCACTTGACAGGGTACCAAGAGACCCAGTACTTC
abundance: -
v_gene: TRBV14
d_gene: TRBD1
j_gene: TRBJ2-5

CDR3aa: CASSQERAGLEQFF
CDR3nt: TGCGCCAGCAGCCAAGAGCGGGCCGGGTTAGAGCAGTTCTTC
abundance: -
v_gene: TRBV4-1
d_gene: -
j_gene: TRBJ2-1

CDR3aa: CASSPHKIGGGHTDTQYF
CDR3nt: TGTGCCAGCAGCCCACACAAAATTGGGGGGGGCCACACAGATACGCAGTATTTT
abundance: -
v_gene: TRBV7-3
d_gene: -
j_gene: TRBJ2-3

CDR3aa: CAISDQETSTDTQYF
CDR3nt: TGTGCCATCAGTGACCAGGAGACTAGCACAGATACGCAGTATTTT
abundance: -
v_gene: TRBV10-3
d_gene: -
j_gene: TRBJ2-3

CDR3aa: CASSPNPGSYEQYF
CDR3nt: TGTGCCAGCTCACCAAATCCAGGTTCCTACGAGCAGTACTTC
abundance: -
v_gene: TRBV18
d_gene: -
j_gene: TRBJ2-7

CDR3aa: CAWSGLAGGLAYNEQFF
CDR3nt: TGTGCCTGGAGTGGGTTAGCGGGGGGGCTTGCGTACAATGAGCAGTTCTTC
abundance: -
v_gene: TRBV30
d_gene: TRBD2
j_gene: TRBJ2-1

CDR3aa: CASRRQGETGTDTQYF
CDR3nt: TGTGCCAGCAGGAGACAGGGGGAGACCGGCACAGATACGCAGTATTTT
abundance: -
v_gene: TRBV27
d_gene: TRBD1
j_gene: TRBJ2-3

CDR3aa: CASSQGAGANVLTF
CDR3nt: TGCGCCAGCAGCCAGGGGGCTGGGGCCAACGTCCTGACTTTC
abundance: -
v_gene: TRBV5-1
d_gene: TRBD1
j_gene: TRBJ2-6

CDR3aa: CASSLVAGGISDTQYF
CDR3nt: TGTGCCAGCAGCTTGGTAGCGGGGGGGATCTCAGATACGCAGTATTTT
abundance: -
v_gene: TRBV11-2
d_gene: TRBD2
j_gene: TRBJ2-3

CDR3aa: CASTFGNTIYF
CDR3nt: TGTGCCAGCACTTTCGGAAACACCATATATTTT
abundance: -
v_gene: TRBV11-3
d_gene: -
j_gene: TRBJ1-3

CDR3aa: CASSSTGLEQYF
CDR3nt: TGTGCCAGCAGTTCTACAGGGCTCGAGCAGTACTTC
abundance: -
v_gene: TRBV6-5
d_gene: -
j_gene: TRBJ2-7

CDR3aa: CAWTGPGDLYNEQFF
CDR3nt: TGTGCCTGGACCGGCCCAGGGGACTTATACAATGAGCAGTTCTTC
abundance: few
v_gene: TRBV30
d_gene: -
j_gene: TRBJ2-1

CDR3aa: CASSQQGAQETQYF
CDR3nt: TGTGCCAGCAGCCAACAGGGGGCTCAAGAGACCCAGTACTTC
abundance: -
v_gene: TRBV16
d_gene: TRBD1
j_gene: TRBJ2-5